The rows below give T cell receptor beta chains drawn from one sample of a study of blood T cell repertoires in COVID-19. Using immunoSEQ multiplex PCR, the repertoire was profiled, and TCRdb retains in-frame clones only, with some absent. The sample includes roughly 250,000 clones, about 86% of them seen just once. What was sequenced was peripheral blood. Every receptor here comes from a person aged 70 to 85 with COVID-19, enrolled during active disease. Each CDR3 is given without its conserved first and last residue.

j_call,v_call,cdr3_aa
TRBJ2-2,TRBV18,ASSPGGIGELF
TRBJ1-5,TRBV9,ASSPWDSRNQPQH
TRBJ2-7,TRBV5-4,ASSTGTLSSYEQY
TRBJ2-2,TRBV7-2,ASSLLAGGTGELF
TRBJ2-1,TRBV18,ASSPNIGQAVNNEQF
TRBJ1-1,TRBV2,ASRSRNKMNTEAF
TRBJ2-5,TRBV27,ASSSPLTGRGGETQY
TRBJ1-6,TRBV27,ATRGQKEKSSPLH
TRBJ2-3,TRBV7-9,ASRGNRQLTDTQY
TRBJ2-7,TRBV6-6,ASSRAGGPYEQY
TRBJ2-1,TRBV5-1,ASSLELTQQF
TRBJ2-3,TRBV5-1,ASSSTGRDTQY
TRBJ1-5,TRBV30,AWSIGGYQPQH
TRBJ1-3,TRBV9,ASSVEGQAGNTIY
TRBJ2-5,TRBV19,ASSILGSQETQY
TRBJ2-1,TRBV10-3,AIGTSRDNEQF
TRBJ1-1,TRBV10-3,AISDFETGEWYTEAF
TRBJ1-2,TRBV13,ASSPSGGNGYT
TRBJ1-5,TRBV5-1,ASSLHPSGPSQPQH
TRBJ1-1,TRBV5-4,ASSFPGTEAF
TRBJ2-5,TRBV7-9,ASSPLLGSQETQY
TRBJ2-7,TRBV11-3,ASSPGGSTYEQY
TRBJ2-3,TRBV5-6,ASNLAGGHTDTQY
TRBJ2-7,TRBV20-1,SASKQGLEQY
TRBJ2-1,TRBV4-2,ASSQDPGLAINNEQF
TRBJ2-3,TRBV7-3,ASSLSPAGLTY
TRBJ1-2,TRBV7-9,ASSPDLAGDYGYT
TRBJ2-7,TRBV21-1,ASSNRTSGGFHEQY
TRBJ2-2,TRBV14,ASSHNTGELF
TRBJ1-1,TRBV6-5,ASGRGNTEAF
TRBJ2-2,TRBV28,ATSRWGPRLATGELF
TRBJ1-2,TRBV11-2,ASSRGQTANYGYT
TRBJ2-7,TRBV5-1,ASRVGAASSYEQY
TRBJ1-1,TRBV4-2,ASSQGGVGGITEAF
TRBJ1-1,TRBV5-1,ASSGGYTEAF
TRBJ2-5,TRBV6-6,ASTSSGNQETQY
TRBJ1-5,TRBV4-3,ASTRDRDVSQPQH
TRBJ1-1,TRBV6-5,ASRGNRGENTEAF
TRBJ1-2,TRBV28,ASITSGGVEYGYT
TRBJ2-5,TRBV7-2,ASSLALASSIPVQETQY
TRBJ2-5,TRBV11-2,ASSRGVQETQY
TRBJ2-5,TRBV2,ASRRFDKETQY
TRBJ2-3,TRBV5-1,ASSSQGSTDTQY
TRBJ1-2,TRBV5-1,ASSSVPGQGASSGYT
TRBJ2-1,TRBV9,ASSPTGFAEQF
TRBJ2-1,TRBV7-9,ASSLAGGEQF
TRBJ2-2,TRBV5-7,ASSCTGLHGELF
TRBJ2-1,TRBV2,ASRERVSSYNEQF
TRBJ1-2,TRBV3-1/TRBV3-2,ASSQQTNYGYT
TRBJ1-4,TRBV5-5,ASSQLRQGNEKLF
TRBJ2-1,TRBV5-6,ASSLAVGAYNEQF
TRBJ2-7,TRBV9,ASSVGQGIGEQY